This passage covers 10 T cell receptor beta chains from one sample sequenced in a study of CD8 T cells in ankylosing spondylitis. One entry per CDR3 protein results from TCRdb running MiXCR on the 5' RACE reads. The data hold roughly 160,000 distinct CDR3 sequences, with 9.8% observed a single time. Input material: blood, either unsorted or a sorted T cell fraction (not recorded which). The receptors originated from a female donor with ankylosing spondylitis or in good health (not recorded which).

The chain uses TRBV10-2 and TRBJ2-7; 8 positions match TRBD2. Trimming cost V 6 bases and J 0 bases; bases outside gene matches: 10. The CDR3 spans 16 residues. The V gene's germline CDR1 is WSHSY and CDR2 SAAADI. Written as DNA, the CDR3 is TGCGCCAGCAGCCCCGCCCAGACTAGCGTCTCCTACGAGCAGTACTTC. It is translated as CASSPAQTSVSYEQYF.

This clonotype occurred a few times. The chain recombines TRBV4-1 with TRBJ2-1; D not certain. The V and J ends lost 0 bases and 3 bases respectively, with 12 bases between them. From germline, CDR1 is MGHRA and CDR2 YSYEKL. The CDR3 spans 16 residues. The CDR3 DNA reads as TGCGCCAGCAGCCAAGAAAGTCACAGTCTCTACAATGAGCAGTTCTTC. Its translation: CASSQESHSLYNEQFF.

This clonotype was found a few times. This may come from a read error, since a much larger clone is one base off. V is TRBV7-3 and J is TRBJ2-3; 10 nucleotides line up with TRBD2. The CDR3 is made up of 15 amino acids. From germline, CDR1 is SGHTA and CDR2 FQGTGA. After removal of 3 bases from V and 2 bases from J, the junction contained 2 bases not matched to a gene. CDR3 in amino acids: CASSLGTSVTDTQYF. As DNA, the CDR3 is TGTGCCAGCAGCTTGGGGACTAGCGTCACAGATACGCAGTATTTT.

There are a few counts of this clonotype. The V gene is TRBV12-3 or TRBV12-4, the J gene TRBJ1-1; D remains ambiguous. This CDR3 is 16 amino acids long. V was pared by 6 bases and J by 4 bases, with 21 bases between. CDR3 region: CASSTPGVGETTEAFF. CDR3 DNA sequence: TGTGCCAGCAGCACCCCAGGCGTCGGGGAAACCACTGAAGCTTTCTTT.

The J gene is TRBJ1-1, the V gene TRBV6-2 or TRBV6-3, with no clear D. Trimming took off 2 bases at V and 4 bases at J, with 11 bases between the two ends. Germline V gene lookup returns CDR1 MNHEY and CDR2 SVGEGT. The CDR3 runs 14 residues. The CDR3 spells CASSYRGIATEAFF. DNA of the CDR3: TGTGCCAGCAGTTACCGGGGTATAGCCACTGAAGCTTTCTTT.

The table lists this clonotype with a few counts. The chain has TRBV24-1 and TRBJ2-1; a possible D gene is TRBD1 (6 bases). Germline-derived CDR1 and CDR2 are KGHDR and SFDVKD. The V and J ends lost 4 bases and 4 bases respectively, with 13 bases between them. The CDR3 sequence is 15 residues long. The CDR3 DNA is TGTGCCACCAGTGACACCGATAGGGGGTACAATGAGCAGTTCTTC. It specifies CATSDTDRGYNEQFF.

There are many counts of this clonotype. The gene calls are TRBV4-3 and TRBJ2-7; D tentatively reads TRBD1 or TRBD2 (5 bases each). CDR1 and CDR2 (germline): LGHNA, YSLEER. Deletions cut 0 bases from V and 4 bases from J, with 13 bases between. The CDR3 has 15 amino acids. DNA for the CDR3: TGCGCCAGCAGCCAAGATCTCGGGGCCCCTTACGAGCAGTACTTC. Translation: CASSQDLGAPYEQYF.

Only a few counts were recorded for this clonotype. J is TRBJ2-1 and V is TRBV9, with D unresolved. The CDR3 totals 14 residues. CDR1 is SGDLS, CDR2 YYNGEE, per germline. The ends were cut back, 4 bases at V and 0 bases at J, with 8 bases in the middle. DNA of the CDR3: TGTGCCAGCAGCCCACGACGCTCCTACAATGAGCAGTTCTTC. This codes for CASSPRRSYNEQFF.

In its sample, this clonotype was seen once. The chain couples TRBV27 to TRBJ2-2; 9 bases are shared with TRBD1. Germline V lookup: CDR1 MNHEY, CDR2 SMNVEV (reference sequence). This CDR3 comprises 21 residues. The V and J ends lost 4 bases and 3 bases, in that order; junction bases with no gene match: 21. CDR3: CASSSAGTGLAGMGDTGELFF. The DNA for the CDR3 is TGTGCCAGCAGTTCCGCCGGGACAGGGCTCGCGGGAATGGGAGACACCGGGGAGCTGTTTTTT.

This clonotype turned up a few times. This chain joins TRBV28 and TRBJ2-3; D is perhaps TRBD2 (6 bases). This CDR3 spans 16 amino acids. The germline CDR1 and CDR2 sequences are MDHEN and SYDVKM. Trimming removed 2 bases at V and 1 base at J, with 13 bases between. The chain's CDR3 is CASSLNQGGGTDTQYF. CDR3 nucleotide sequence: TGTGCCAGCAGTTTAAACCAGGGCGGGGGCACAGATACGCAGTATTTT. The variable domain in full, with the rest retrieved from reference TRBV28 and TRBJ2-3, is DVKVTQSSRYLVKRTGEKVFLECVQDMDHENMFWYRQDPGLGLRLIYFSYDVKMKEKGDIPEGYSVSREKKERFSLILESASTNQTSMYLCASSLNQGGGTDTQYFGPGTRLTVL.